This T cell receptor beta chain was captured by sequencing in a study of OX40 agonist ivuxolimab in advanced cancers. Overall study results and limits: Partly responding patients at 0.1-3.0 mg/kg showed some of the smallest clonal expansion. At 0.1 to 3.0 mg/kg, CD4+ and CD8+ blood T cells expanded clonally by week 6.

Assay: immunoSEQ multiplex PCR; the TCRdb copy retains only in-frame clones and omits some. The sample lists roughly 35,000 clones, 88% occurring once. Baseline, cycle 4 day 1, and cycle 7 day 1 were the blood sampling points. As regards this clone: Its specificity is unknown.

Germline CDR1 MGHDK, CDR2 SYGVNS. CDR3 length equals 17 residues. V was clipped by 1 base and J by 2 bases, with 12 bases between them. This rearrangement joins TRBV25-1 to TRBJ2-6, with D possibly matching TRBD1 (5 bases). The receptor's source is an adult with an advanced solid tumor such as melanoma, head and neck, liver or kidney cancer. Sequences were derived from CD4+ or CD8+ T cells sorted from blood, sampled in a trial of the OX40 agonist ivuxolimab. For the CDR3, the DNA is TGTGCCAGCAGTGAATCTCTGAAAGGGGCTGGGGCCAACGTCCTGACTTTC. Its protein is CASSESLKGAGANVLTF.